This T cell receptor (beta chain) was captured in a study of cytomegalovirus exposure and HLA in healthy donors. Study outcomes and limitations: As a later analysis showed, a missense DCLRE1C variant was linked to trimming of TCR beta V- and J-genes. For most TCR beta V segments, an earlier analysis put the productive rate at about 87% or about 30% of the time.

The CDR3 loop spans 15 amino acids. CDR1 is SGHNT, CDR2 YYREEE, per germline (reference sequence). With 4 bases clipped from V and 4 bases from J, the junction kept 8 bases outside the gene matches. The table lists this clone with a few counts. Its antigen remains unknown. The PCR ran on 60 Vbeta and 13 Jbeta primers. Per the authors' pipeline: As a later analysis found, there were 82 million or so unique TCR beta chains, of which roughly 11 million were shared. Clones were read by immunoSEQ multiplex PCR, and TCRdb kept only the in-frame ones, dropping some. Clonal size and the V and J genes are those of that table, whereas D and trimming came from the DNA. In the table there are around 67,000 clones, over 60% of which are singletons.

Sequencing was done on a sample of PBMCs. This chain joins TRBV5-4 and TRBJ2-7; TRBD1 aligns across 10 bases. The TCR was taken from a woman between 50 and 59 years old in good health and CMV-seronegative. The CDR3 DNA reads TGTGCCAGCAGCCCGGACAGGGGGGGCGGATACGAGCAGTACTTC. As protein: CASSPDRGGGYEQYF.